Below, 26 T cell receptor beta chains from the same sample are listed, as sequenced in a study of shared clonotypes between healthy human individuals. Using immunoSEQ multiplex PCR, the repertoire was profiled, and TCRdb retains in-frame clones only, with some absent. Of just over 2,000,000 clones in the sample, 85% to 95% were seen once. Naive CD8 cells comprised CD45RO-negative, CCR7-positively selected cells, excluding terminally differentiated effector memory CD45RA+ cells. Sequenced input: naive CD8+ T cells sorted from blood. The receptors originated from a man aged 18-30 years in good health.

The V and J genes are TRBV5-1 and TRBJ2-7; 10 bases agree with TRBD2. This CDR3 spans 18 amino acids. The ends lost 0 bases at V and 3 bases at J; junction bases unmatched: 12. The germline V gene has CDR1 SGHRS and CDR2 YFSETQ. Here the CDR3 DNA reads TGCGCCAGCAGCTTGGCCGCACTCCAACTAGCGGGATACTACGAGCAGTACTTC. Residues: CASSLAALQLAGYYEQYF.

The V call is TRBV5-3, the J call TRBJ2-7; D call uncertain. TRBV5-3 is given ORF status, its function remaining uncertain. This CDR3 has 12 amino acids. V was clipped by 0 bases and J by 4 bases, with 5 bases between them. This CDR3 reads CARSLDWYEQYF. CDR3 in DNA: TGTGCCAGAAGCTTGGACTGGTACGAGCAGTACTTC.

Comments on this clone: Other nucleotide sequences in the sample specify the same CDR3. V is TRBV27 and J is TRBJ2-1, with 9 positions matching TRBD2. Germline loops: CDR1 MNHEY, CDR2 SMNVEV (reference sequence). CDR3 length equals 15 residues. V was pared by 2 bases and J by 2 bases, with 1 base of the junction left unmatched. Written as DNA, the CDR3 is TGTGCCAGCAGTTTAGTAGCGGGAGCCTACAATGAGCAGTTCTTC. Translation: CASSLVAGAYNEQFF.

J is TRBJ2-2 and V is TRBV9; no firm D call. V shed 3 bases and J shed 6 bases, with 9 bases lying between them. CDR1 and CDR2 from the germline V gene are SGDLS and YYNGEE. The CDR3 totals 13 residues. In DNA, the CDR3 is TGTGCCAGCAGCGGTTCGATGGCCGGGGAGCTGTTTTTT. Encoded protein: CASSGSMAGELFF. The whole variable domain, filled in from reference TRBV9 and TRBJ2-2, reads DSGVTQTPKHLITATGQRVTLRCSPRSGDLSVYWYQQSLDQGLQFLIQYYNGEERAKGNILERFSAQQFPDLHSELNLSSLELGDSALYFCASSGSMAGELFFGEGSRLTVL.

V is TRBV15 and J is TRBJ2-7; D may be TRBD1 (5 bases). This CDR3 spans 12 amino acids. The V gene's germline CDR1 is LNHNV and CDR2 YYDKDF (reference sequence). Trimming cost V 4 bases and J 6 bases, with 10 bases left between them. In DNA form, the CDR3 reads TGTGCCACCAGCACCCCCCAGGGCGAGCAGTACTTC. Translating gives CATSTPQGEQYF.

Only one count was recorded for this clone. The DNA of the CDR3 is TGTGCCAGCAGTTATGGGTCGGACTCCTTCTACGAGCAGTACTTC. Amino acids: CASSYGSDSFYEQYF. The chain couples TRBV6-5 to TRBJ2-7; D perhaps matches TRBD2 (5 bases). CDR3 length: 15 amino acids. The V and J ends lost 3 bases and 3 bases respectively, with 15 bases between them. CDR1 is MNHEY and CDR2 is SVGAGI in the germline V gene.

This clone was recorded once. CDR3 protein: CAWSVKYPGLAELDTQYF. CDR3 DNA: TGTGCCTGGAGTGTAAAGTATCCGGGACTAGCGGAGTTAGATACGCAGTATTTT. The rearrangement links TRBV30 to TRBJ2-3, with TRBD2 identical over 11 bases. Trimming at V came to 0 bases and at J to 5 bases, leaving 13 bases not matched to a gene. The CDR3 totals 18 residues. The germline V gene encodes CDR1 GTSNPN and CDR2 SVGIG (reference sequence).

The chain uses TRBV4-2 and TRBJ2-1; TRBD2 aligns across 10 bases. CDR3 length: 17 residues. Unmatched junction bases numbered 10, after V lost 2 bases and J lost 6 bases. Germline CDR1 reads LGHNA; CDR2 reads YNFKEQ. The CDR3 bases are TGTGCCAGCAGCCAATCCCCCAGCGGGGGGGCTCCCAATGAGCAGTTCTTC. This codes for CASSQSPSGGAPNEQFF.

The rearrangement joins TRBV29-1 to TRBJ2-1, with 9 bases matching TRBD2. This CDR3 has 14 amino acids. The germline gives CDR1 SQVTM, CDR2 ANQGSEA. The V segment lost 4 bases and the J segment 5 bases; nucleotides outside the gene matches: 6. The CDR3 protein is CSVAPAGGDNEQFF. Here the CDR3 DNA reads TGCAGCGTTGCCCCAGCGGGGGGCGACAATGAGCAGTTCTTC.

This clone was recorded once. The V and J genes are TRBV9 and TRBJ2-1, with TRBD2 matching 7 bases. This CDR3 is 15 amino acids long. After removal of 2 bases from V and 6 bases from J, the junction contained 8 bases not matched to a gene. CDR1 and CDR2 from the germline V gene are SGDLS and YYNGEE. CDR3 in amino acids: CASSVGGGPINEQFF. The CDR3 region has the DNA TGTGCCAGCAGCGTCGGGGGAGGGCCCATCAATGAGCAGTTCTTC.

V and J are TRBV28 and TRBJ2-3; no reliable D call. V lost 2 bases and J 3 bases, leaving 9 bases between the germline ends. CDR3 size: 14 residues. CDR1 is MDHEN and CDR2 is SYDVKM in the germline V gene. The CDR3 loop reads CASSLTGVTDTQYF. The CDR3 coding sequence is TGTGCCAGCAGTTTAACCGGAGTAACAGATACGCAGTATTTT.

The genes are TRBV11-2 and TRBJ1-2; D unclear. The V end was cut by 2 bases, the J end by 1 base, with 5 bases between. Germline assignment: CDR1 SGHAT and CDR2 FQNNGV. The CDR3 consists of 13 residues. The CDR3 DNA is TGTGCCAGCAGCTTACGGGGTAACTATGGCTACACCTTC. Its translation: CASSLRGNYGYTF.

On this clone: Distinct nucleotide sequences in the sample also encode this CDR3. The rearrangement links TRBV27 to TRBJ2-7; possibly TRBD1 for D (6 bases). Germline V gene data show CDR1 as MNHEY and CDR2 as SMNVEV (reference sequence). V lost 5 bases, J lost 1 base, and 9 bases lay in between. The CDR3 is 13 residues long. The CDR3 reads CASSLGQSYEQYF. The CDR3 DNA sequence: TGTGCCAGCAGTCTCGGACAGTCCTACGAGCAGTACTTC.

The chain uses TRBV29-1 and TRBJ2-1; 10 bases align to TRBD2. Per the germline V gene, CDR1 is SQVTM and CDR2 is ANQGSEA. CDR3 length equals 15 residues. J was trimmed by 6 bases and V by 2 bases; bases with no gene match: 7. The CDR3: CSVESPSGSSNEQFF. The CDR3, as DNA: TGCAGCGTTGAATCTCCTAGCGGGAGTAGCAATGAGCAGTTCTTC.

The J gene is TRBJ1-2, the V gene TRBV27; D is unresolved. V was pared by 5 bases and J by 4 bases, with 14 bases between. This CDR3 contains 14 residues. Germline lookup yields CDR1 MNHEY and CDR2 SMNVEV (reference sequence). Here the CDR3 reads CASSPGGRTYGYTF. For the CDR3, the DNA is TGTGCCAGCAGTCCCGGTGGGAGGACCTATGGCTACACCTTC.

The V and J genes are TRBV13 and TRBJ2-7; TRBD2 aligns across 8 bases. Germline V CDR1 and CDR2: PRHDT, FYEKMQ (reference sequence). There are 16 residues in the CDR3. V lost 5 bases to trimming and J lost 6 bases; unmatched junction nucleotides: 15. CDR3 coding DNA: TGTGCCAGCAGCGCTGCGAGCGGGGGCGCGGCGGGCGAGCAGTACTTC. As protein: CASSAASGGAAGEQYF.

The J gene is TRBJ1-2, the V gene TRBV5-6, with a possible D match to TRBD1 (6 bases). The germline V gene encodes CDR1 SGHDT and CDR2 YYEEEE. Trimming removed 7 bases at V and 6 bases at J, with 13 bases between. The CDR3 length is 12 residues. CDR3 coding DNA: TGTGCCAGCTCTGCACAGGGAGATGGCTACACCTTC. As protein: CASSAQGDGYTF.

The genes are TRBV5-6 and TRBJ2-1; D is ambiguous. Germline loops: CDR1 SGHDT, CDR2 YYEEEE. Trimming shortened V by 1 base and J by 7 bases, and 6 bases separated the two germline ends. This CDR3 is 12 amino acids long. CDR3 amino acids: CASSLWTNEQFF. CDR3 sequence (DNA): TGTGCCAGCAGCTTGTGGACGAATGAGCAGTTCTTC.

In nucleotides, the CDR3 is TGTGCCAGTAGTCCCGTGGGACAGGACGATGGCTACACCTTC. Protein sequence: CASSPVGQDDGYTF. The chain is built from TRBV19 and TRBJ1-2; 8 bases align to TRBD1. V trimming: 5 bases; J trimming: 6 bases; junction bases outside the gene matches: 8. The germline V gene has CDR1 LNHDA and CDR2 SQIVND (reference sequence). This CDR3 is built from 14 residues.

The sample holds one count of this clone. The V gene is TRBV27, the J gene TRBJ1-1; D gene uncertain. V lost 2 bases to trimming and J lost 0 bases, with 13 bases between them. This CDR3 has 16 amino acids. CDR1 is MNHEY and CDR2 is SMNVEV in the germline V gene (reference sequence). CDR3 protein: CASSLGPGVMNTEAFF. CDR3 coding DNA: TGTGCCAGCAGTTTAGGGCCAGGCGTTATGAACACTGAAGCTTTCTTT.

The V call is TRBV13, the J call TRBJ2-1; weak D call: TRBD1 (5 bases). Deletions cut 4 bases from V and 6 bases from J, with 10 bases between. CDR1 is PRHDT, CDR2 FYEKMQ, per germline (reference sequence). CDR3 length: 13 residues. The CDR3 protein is CASSSQDGNEQFF. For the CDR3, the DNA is TGTGCCAGCAGCTCACAGGATGGCAATGAGCAGTTCTTC.

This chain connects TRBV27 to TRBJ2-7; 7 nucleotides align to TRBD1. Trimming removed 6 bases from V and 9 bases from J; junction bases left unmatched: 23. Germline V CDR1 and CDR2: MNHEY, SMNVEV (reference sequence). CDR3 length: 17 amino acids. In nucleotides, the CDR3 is TGTGCCAGCAGGAATACAGGGGTCCCCACTGGATCTGAGGGGCAGTACTTC. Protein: CASRNTGVPTGSEGQYF.

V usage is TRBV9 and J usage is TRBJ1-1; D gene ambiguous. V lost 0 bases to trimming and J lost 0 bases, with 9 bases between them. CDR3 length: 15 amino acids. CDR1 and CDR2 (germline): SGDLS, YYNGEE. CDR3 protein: CASSVGAIMNTEAFF. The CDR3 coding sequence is TGTGCCAGCAGCGTAGGGGCAATTATGAACACTGAAGCTTTCTTT.

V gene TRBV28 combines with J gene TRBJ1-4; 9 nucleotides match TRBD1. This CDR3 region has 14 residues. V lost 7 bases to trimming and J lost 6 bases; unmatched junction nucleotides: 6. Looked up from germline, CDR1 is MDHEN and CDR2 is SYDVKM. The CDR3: CASKIQGADEKLFF. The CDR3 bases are TGTGCCAGCAAGATACAGGGGGCGGATGAAAAACTGTTTTTT.

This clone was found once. The CDR3 DNA sequence: TGTGCCAGCAGCCCGGCTGCGGGGGCAGAGCAGTACTTC. Residues: CASSPAAGAEQYF. V is TRBV5-4 and J is TRBJ2-7, with D possibly matching TRBD2 (7 bases). The germline V gene encodes CDR1 SGHNT and CDR2 YYREEE (reference sequence). The germline V and J ends were trimmed by 4 bases and 7 bases, with 15 bases remaining between them. The CDR3 totals 13 residues.

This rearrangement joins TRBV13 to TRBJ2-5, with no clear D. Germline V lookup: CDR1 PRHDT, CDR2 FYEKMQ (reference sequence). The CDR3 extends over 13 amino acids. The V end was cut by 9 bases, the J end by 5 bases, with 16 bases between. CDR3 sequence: CASSTLIFETQYF. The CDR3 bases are TGTGCCAGTTCGACCCTTATATTTGAGACCCAGTACTTC.